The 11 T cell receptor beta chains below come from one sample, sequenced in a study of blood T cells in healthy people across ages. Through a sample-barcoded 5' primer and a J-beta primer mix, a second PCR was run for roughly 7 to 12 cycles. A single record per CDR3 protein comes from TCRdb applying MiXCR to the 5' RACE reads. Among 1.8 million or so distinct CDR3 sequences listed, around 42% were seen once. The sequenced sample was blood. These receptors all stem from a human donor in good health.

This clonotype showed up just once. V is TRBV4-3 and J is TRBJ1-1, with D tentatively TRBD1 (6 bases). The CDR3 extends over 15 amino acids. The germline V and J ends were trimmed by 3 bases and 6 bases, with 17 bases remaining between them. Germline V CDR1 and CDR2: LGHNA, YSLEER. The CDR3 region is CASSQARTGYPEAFF. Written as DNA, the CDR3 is TGCGCCAGCAGCCAGGCCAGAACAGGGTACCCTGAAGCTTTCTTT.

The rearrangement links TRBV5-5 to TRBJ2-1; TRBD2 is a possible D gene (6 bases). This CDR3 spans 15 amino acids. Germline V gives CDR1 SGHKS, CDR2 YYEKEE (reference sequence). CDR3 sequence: CASGIQVSSYNEQFF. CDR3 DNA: TGTGCTAGCGGCATTCAGGTTAGCTCCTACAATGAGCAGTTCTTC. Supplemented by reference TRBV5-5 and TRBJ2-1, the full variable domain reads DAGVTQSPTHLIKTRGQQVTLRCSPISGHKSVSWYQQVLGQGPQFIFQYYEKEERGRGNFPDRFSARQFPNYSSELNVNALLLGDSALYLCASGIQVSSYNEQFFGPGTRLTVL.

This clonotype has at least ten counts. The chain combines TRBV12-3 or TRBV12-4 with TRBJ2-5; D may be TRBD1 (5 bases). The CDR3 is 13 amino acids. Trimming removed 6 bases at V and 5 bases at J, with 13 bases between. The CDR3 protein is CASSPPGSETQYF. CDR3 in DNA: TGTGCCAGCAGCCCCCCAGGGTCCGAGACCCAGTACTTC.

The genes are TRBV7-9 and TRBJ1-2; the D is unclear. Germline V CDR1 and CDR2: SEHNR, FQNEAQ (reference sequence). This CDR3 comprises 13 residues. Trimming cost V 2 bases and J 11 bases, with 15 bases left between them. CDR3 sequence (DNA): TGTGCCAGCAGCTTAAGGTTGTCTGAACGTTACACCTTC. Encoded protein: CASSLRLSERYTF.

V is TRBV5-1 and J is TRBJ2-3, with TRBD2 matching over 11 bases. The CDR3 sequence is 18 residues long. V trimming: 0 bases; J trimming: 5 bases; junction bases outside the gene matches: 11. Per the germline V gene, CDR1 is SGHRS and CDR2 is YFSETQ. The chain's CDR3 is CASSLDGVAGGLLDTQYF. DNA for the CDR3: TGCGCCAGCAGCTTGGATGGAGTAGCGGGGGGGCTTTTAGATACGCAGTATTTT.

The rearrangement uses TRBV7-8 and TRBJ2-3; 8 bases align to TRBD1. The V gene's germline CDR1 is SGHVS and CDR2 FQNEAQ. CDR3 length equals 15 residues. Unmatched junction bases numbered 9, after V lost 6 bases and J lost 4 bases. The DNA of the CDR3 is TGTGCCAGCAGAATACAGGGGGACGAGGCAGATACGCAGTATTTT. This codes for CASRIQGDEADTQYF.

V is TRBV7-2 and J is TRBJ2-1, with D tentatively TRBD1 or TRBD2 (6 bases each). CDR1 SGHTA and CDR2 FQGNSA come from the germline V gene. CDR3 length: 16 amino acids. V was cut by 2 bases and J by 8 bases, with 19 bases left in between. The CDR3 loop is CASSLCVRGARDEQFF. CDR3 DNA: TGTGCCAGCAGCTTATGTGTAAGGGGGGCTAGAGATGAGCAGTTCTTC.

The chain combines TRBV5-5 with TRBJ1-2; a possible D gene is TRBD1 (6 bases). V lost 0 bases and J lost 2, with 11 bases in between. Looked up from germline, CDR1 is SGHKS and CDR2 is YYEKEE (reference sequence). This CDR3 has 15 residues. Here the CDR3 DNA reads TGTGCCAGCAGCTTGGGGGCAGGACAGAACTATGGCTACACCTTC. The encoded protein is CASSLGAGQNYGYTF.

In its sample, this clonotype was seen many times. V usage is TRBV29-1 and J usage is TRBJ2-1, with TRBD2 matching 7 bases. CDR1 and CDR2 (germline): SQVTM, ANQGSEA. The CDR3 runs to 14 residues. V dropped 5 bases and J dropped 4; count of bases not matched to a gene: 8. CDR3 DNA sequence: TGCAGCGTTCGAGGGAGGGCGGGTTACAATGAGCAGTTCTTC. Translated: CSVRGRAGYNEQFF.

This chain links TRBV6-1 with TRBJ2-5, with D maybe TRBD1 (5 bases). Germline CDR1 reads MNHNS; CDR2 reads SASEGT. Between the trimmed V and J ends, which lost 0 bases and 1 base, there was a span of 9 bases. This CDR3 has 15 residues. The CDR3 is CASSEAGTGQETQYF. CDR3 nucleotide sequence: TGTGCCAGCAGTGAAGCGGGTACAGGCCAAGAGACCCAGTACTTC.

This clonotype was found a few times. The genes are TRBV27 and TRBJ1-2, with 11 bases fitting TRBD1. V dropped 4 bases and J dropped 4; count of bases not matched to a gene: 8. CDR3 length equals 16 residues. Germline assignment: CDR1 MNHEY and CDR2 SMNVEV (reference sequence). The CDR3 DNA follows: TGTGCCAGCAGTTCGGGGACAGGGGGTGCCTTCTATGGCTACACCTTC. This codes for CASSSGTGGAFYGYTF.